This is a list of T cell receptor beta chains from one sample in a study of T cell repertoires in cytomegalovirus infection. TCRdb recomputed calls from the reads with MiXCR, one row per CDR3 protein. Of around 740,000 distinct CDR3 sequences in the sample, less than 40% were seen once. Material for sequencing was PBMCs. Source of these receptors: a human donor in good health (CMV status not recorded). Some clones in this sample may be carry-over from other donors' samples. Each CDR3 is given with its conserved first and last residue. Fields, in order: V gene, clone size, D gene, J gene, CDR3 DNA, CDR3 protein. D genes are given only for firm matches. Clone size appears in some rows only: once, few, many, or a class for an expanded clone.

>TRBV29-1|few|TRBD2|TRBJ2-1
TGCAGCGTTGTACTAGCGGACAATGAGCAGTTCTTC
CSVVLADNEQFF
>TRBV4-1|.|.|TRBJ1-1
TGCGCCAGCAGCCAAGTTCCCCTACCAGCCACTGAAGCTTTCTTT
CASSQVPLPATEAFF
>TRBV5-1|.|TRBD1|TRBJ2-7
TGCGCCAGCAGCATAGCCGGGACAGGGGCTGACGAGCAGTACTTC
CASSIAGTGADEQYF
>TRBV4-1|.|TRBD2|TRBJ2-3
TGCACCAGCAGCCCAGTCGCGCGGGAGCCCCCAGATACGCAGTATTTT
CTSSPVAREPPDTQYF
>TRBV19|.|TRBD1|TRBJ2-7
TGTGCCAGTAGTAGAACCGAGACAGGGGGCCACGAGCAGTACTTC
CASSRTETGGHEQYF
>TRBV12-3/TRBV12-4|many|.|TRBJ2-2
TGTGCCAGCAGACCGCCGGGACGGGGCACCGGGGAGCTGTTTTTT
CASRPPGRGTGELFF
>TRBV12-3/TRBV12-4|.|TRBD2|TRBJ2-2
TGTGCCAGCAGTTTACAGGGAGGGAGAGGCACCGGGGAGCTGTTTTTT
CASSLQGGRGTGELFF
>TRBV28|few|TRBD1|TRBJ2-7
TGTGCCAGCCGGGACAGATATATTGAGCAGTACTTC
CASRDRYIEQYF
>TRBV19|.|.|TRBJ1-2
TGTGCCAGTAAGGATTACGGGACTAACTATGGCTACACCTTC
CASKDYGTNYGYTF
>TRBV2|.|TRBD1|TRBJ1-1
TGTGCCAGCAAGCGGACAGGGGGTAACACTGAAGCTTTCTTT
CASKRTGGNTEAFF
>TRBV10-3|.|TRBD1|TRBJ2-1
TGTGCCATCAGCCAACCGGGACAGGGGTTCTCCAATGAGCAGTTCTTC
CAISQPGQGFSNEQFF
>TRBV7-3|.|.|TRBJ2-2
TGTGCCAGCAGCTTCGTGAAGACTGGCGGGGGCTTTAACACCGGGGAGCTGTTTTTT
CASSFVKTGGGFNTGELFF
>TRBV5-1|many|TRBD2|TRBJ2-1
TGCGCCAGCACCCCGGACGGCGGGAGTGAGCAGTTCTTC
CASTPDGGSEQFF
>TRBV14|.|TRBD1|TRBJ2-7
TGTGCCAGCAGCCCATACAGGGGTCTGTACGAGCAGTACTTC
CASSPYRGLYEQYF
>TRBV4-2|few|TRBD2|TRBJ2-2
TGTGCCAGCAGCCACCCTCAGGGACTAGCGCCGAACACCGGGGAGCTGTTTTTT
CASSHPQGLAPNTGELFF
>TRBV6-6|.|.|TRBJ2-4
TGTGCCAGCAGTTTCCCGACAGAGATACTAGCCAAAAACATTCAGTACTTC
CASSFPTEILAKNIQYF
>TRBV5-5|.|.|TRBJ2-7
TGTGCCAGCAGCCCAAACAGGGTACGCGACGAGCAGTACTTC
CASSPNRVRDEQYF
>TRBV12-3/TRBV12-4|.|TRBD1|TRBJ1-2
TGTGCCAGCAGTTTGACAGGGGGACTTGGCTACACCTTC
CASSLTGGLGYTF
>TRBV18|few|TRBD1|TRBJ1-4
TGTGCCAGCTCACCGGACAGGGGGCTTGCAACTAATGAAAAACTGTTTTTT
CASSPDRGLATNEKLFF
>TRBV4-1|.|.|TRBJ2-3
TGCGCCAGCAGCCAAGATATGGGGGAGTACACAGATACGCAGTATTTT
CASSQDMGEYTDTQYF
>TRBV28|.|.|TRBJ1-1
TGTGCCAGCGCCCCCCATCTGGGGGTTGTTACTGAAGCTTTCTTT
CASAPHLGVVTEAFF
>TRBV7-6|few|TRBD1|TRBJ1-1
TGTGCCAGCAGCTCCAATCAGGGGGGCACTGAAGCTTTCTTT
CASSSNQGGTEAFF
>TRBV5-6|few|.|TRBJ1-6
TGTGCCAGCAGCTTACGAGGGGGGACGTCGGCCGTAGCCCTCCACTTT
CASSLRGGTSAVALHF
>TRBV7-6|many|.|TRBJ2-2
TGTGCCAGCAGCTCCGGACAGTCTAACACCGGGGAGCTGTTTTTT
CASSSGQSNTGELFF
>TRBV7-6|.|.|TRBJ1-2
TGTGCCAGCAGCCCGACGGAGGCTGGCTACACCTTC
CASSPTEAGYTF
>TRBV2|few|TRBD2|TRBJ2-1
TGTGCCAGCAGTTCGTCCCCTTCTAGCGGGAGGACCGGTGAGCAGTTCTTC
CASSSSPSSGRTGEQFF
>TRBV4-2|many|.|TRBJ1-1
TGTGCCAGCAGCCAATTGGGGCCTGGGGGCACTGAAGCTTTCTTT
CASSQLGPGGTEAFF
>TRBV28|few|.|TRBJ1-1
TGTGCCAGCAGTTTCCGCAGGATGAACACTGAAGCTTTCTTT
CASSFRRMNTEAFF
>TRBV27|.|.|TRBJ2-1
TGTGCCAGCAGTTTACACGGGACGCCAAGCTCCTACAATGAGCAGTTCTTC
CASSLHGTPSSYNEQFF
>TRBV7-2|many|.|TRBJ2-7
TGTGCCAGCAGCTCCACTACTGGATCCTACGAGCAGTACTTC
CASSSTTGSYEQYF
>TRBV10-3|.|.|TRBJ2-7
TGTGCCATCCGGGAATATGAGGAGCAGTACTTC
CAIREYEEQYF
>TRBV7-7|.|.|TRBJ2-2
TGTGCTAGCAGCGGCGGGCCAGGGGTGAACACCGGGGAGCTGTTTTTT
CASSGGPGVNTGELFF
>TRBV11-2|many|TRBD1|TRBJ2-5
TGTGCCAGCAGCTCTCACAGGGGGCTCGAAGAGACCCAGTACTTC
CASSSHRGLEETQYF
>TRBV15|once|.|TRBJ2-2
TGTGCCACCAGCGTAGGAGTTAGTACGTCCGGGGAGCTGTTTTTT
CATSVGVSTSGELFF
>TRBV6-6|few|TRBD2|TRBJ2-7
TGTGCCAGCAGTTACTCGGCTAGCGGGAGCTCCTACGAGCAGTACTTC
CASSYSASGSSYEQYF
>TRBV7-6|few|.|TRBJ2-2
TGTGCTAGCAGCCGGACGGGATACAGACAAAACACCGGGGAGCTGTTTTTT
CASSRTGYRQNTGELFF
>TRBV12-3/TRBV12-4|few|.|TRBJ1-1
TGTGCCAGCAGCCCCCCCCGGGATGAAGCTTTCTTT
CASSPPRDEAFF
>TRBV5-1|.|.|TRBJ2-5
TGCGCCAGCAGCTCCGAGTCCGGAAAAGAGACCCAGTACTTC
CASSSESGKETQYF
>TRBV7-2|many|TRBD1|TRBJ1-4
TGTGCCAGCAGCTTATACACAGGGGGGAATGAAAAACTGTTTTTT
CASSLYTGGNEKLFF
>TRBV6-5|.|.|TRBJ1-1
TGTGCCAGCAGTTACTACCTTTTGGGGGTGACTGAAGCTTTCTTT
CASSYYLLGVTEAFF
>TRBV19|few|.|TRBJ1-5
TGTGCCAGTATACCAGGGGCCCCCGCGGGCAATCAGCCCCAGCATTTT
CASIPGAPAGNQPQHF
>TRBV10-2|.|.|TRBJ2-5
TGCGCCAGCCAACTCTTAGGGCGACAAGAGACCCAGTACTTC
CASQLLGRQETQYF
>TRBV10-3|.|.|TRBJ1-5
TGTGCCACCACGGGGGTTGATAGCAATCAGCCCCAGCATTTT
CATTGVDSNQPQHF
>TRBV6-1|.|.|TRBJ2-3
TGTGCCAGCAGTGGAACCAAAGGCTTCCCAGATACGCAGTATTTT
CASSGTKGFPDTQYF
>TRBV7-2|few|.|TRBJ1-1
TGTGCCAGCAGCTTAGTGGCCAGGGAAGCTTTCTTT
CASSLVAREAFF
>TRBV12-3/TRBV12-4|.|TRBD1|TRBJ1-5
TGTGCCAGCAGTCCTAGGGCAGGGGGCATACAGCCCCAGCATTTT
CASSPRAGGIQPQHF
>TRBV28|.|TRBD1|TRBJ2-1
TGTGCTAGCAGATCTCCGGGACAGGCACGCAAGTTCTTC
CASRSPGQARKFF
>TRBV7-9|many|.|TRBJ1-1
TGTGCCAGCAGCTCCGGGGGGGGAACTGAAGCTTTCTTT
CASSSGGGTEAFF
>TRBV20-1|.|TRBD2|TRBJ2-4
TGCAGTGCTAGAGAGGGGGAGGGCAGAAAGATTCAGTACTTC
CSAREGEGRKIQYF
>TRBV20-1|.|.|TRBJ1-1
TGCAGTGCCCCAGAGGGAACGAACACTGAAGCTTTCTTT
CSAPEGTNTEAFF
>TRBV6-6|.|TRBD2|TRBJ2-1
TGTGCCAGCAGTACTCCATTTAGCGGGAGTTGGAATGAGCAGTTCTTC
CASSTPFSGSWNEQFF
>TRBV28|.|TRBD1|TRBJ2-1
TGTGCCAGCAGTTTACAACAGGGGGCAGGTGAGCAGTTCTTC
CASSLQQGAGEQFF
>TRBV7-2|.|TRBD1|TRBJ1-2
TGTGCCAGCAGCTTAGCAACAGGGGGCGCTTCCATATATGGCTACACCTTC
CASSLATGGASIYGYTF
>TRBV19|.|.|TRBJ1-5
TGTGCCAGTAGTGGGAGGACAAGTTTGAATAGCAATCAGCCCCAGCATTTT
CASSGRTSLNSNQPQHF
>TRBV9|.|.|TRBJ2-1
TGTGCCAGCAGCGCGACCGGGACATACTACAATGAGCAGTTCTTC
CASSATGTYYNEQFF
>TRBV5-4|.|.|TRBJ2-3
TGTGCCAGCAGCTTGGAAGGGATTGGAGATACGCAGTATTTT
CASSLEGIGDTQYF
>TRBV19|.|.|TRBJ2-4
TGTGCCAGTCTCTTTGGGAACATTCAGTACTTC
CASLFGNIQYF
>TRBV20-1|.|.|TRBJ2-7
TGCAGTGCTAGGAAGGGAGGCCCCTACGAGCAGTACTTC
CSARKGGPYEQYF